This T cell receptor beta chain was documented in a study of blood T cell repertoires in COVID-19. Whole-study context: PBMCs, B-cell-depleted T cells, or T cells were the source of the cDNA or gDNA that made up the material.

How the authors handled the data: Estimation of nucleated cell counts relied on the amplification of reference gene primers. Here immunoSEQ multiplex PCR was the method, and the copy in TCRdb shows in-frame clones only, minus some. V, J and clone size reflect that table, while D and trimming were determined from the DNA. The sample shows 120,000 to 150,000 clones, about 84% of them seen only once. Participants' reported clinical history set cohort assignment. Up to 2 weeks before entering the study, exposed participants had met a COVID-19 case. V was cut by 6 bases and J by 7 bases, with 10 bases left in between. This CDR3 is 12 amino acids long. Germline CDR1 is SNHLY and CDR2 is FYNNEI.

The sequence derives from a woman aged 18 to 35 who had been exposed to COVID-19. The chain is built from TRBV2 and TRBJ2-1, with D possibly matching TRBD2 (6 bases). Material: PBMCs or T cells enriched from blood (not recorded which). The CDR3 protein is CASRLAGNEQFF. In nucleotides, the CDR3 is TGTGCCAGCAGACTAGCCGGAAATGAGCAGTTCTTC.